This is a list of T cell receptor beta chains from one sample in a study of T cells in Graves' hyperthyroidism and ophthalmopathy. Using its own MiXCR run on the multiplex PCR reads, TCRdb lists one record per CDR3 protein. The sample shows roughly 330,000 distinct CDR3 sequences, 16% of them seen only once. Input material: blood. These TCRs come from a young man with Graves' hyperthyroidism. Each CDR3 is given with its conserved first and last residue. D genes are given only for firm matches. Part of the rows lack a size; the others show once, few, many or a class for expanded clones.

clone size: few; D gene: TRBD2; V gene: TRBV18; J gene: TRBJ2-3; CDR3 protein: CASSPTSGNKDTQYF; CDR3 DNA: TGTGCCAGCTCACCGACTAGCGGGAATAAAGATACGCAGTATTTT
clone size: many; D gene: NA; V gene: TRBV28; J gene: TRBJ1-1; CDR3 protein: CASSLGPGEAFF; CDR3 DNA: TGTGCCAGCAGTTTAGGTCCGGGAGAAGCTTTCTTT
clone size: NA; D gene: TRBD2; V gene: TRBV28; J gene: TRBJ2-1; CDR3 protein: CASRVAGGHNEQFF; CDR3 DNA: TGTGCCAGCAGAGTAGCGGGAGGTCACAATGAGCAGTTCTTC
clone size: NA; D gene: NA; V gene: TRBV3-1; J gene: TRBJ2-1; CDR3 protein: CASSQDSGFINNEQFF; CDR3 DNA: TGTGCCAGCAGCCAAGATTCAGGGTTCATAAACAATGAGCAGTTCTTC
clone size: once; D gene: NA; V gene: TRBV28; J gene: TRBJ1-4; CDR3 protein: CASSGRWGMGEKLFF; CDR3 DNA: TGTGCCAGCAGTGGAAGGTGGGGTATGGGGGAAAAACTGTTTTTT
clone size: many; D gene: NA; V gene: TRBV7-9; J gene: TRBJ2-7; CDR3 protein: CASSLAGADEQYF; CDR3 DNA: TGTGCCAGCAGCTTAGCGGGGGCTGACGAGCAGTACTTC
clone size: NA; D gene: NA; V gene: TRBV7-8; J gene: TRBJ1-3; CDR3 protein: CASNIPGRNTIYF; CDR3 DNA: TGTGCCAGCAACATCCCGGGTAGAAACACCATATATTTT
clone size: many; D gene: TRBD1; V gene: TRBV20-1; J gene: TRBJ1-1; CDR3 protein: CSVDREGFRTEAFF; CDR3 DNA: TGCAGTGTTGACAGGGAGGGATTTAGGACTGAAGCTTTCTTT
clone size: many; D gene: NA; V gene: TRBV29-1; J gene: TRBJ1-2; CDR3 protein: CSVESVNYGYTF; CDR3 DNA: TGCAGCGTTGAATCCGTTAACTATGGCTACACCTTC
clone size: NA; D gene: TRBD2; V gene: TRBV7-2; J gene: TRBJ2-7; CDR3 protein: CASSLGLASGPLGEQYF; CDR3 DNA: TGTGCCAGCAGCTTAGGGTTGGCTAGCGGACCCCTGGGGGAGCAGTACTTC
clone size: many; D gene: NA; V gene: TRBV3-1; J gene: TRBJ1-1; CDR3 protein: CASSQLRNTEAFF; CDR3 DNA: TGTGCCAGCAGCCAATTAAGGAACACTGAAGCTTTCTTT
clone size: NA; D gene: NA; V gene: TRBV4-2; J gene: TRBJ1-2; CDR3 protein: CASSQGGSGYGYTF; CDR3 DNA: TGTGCCAGCAGCCAAGGCGGGTCTGGCTATGGCTACACCTTC
clone size: few; D gene: TRBD1; V gene: TRBV12-3/TRBV12-4; J gene: TRBJ1-1; CDR3 protein: CASSERQGSEAFF; CDR3 DNA: TGTGCCAGCAGTGAAAGACAGGGTTCTGAAGCTTTCTTT
clone size: NA; D gene: NA; V gene: TRBV20-1; J gene: TRBJ1-6; CDR3 protein: CSASRGEGSPLHF; CDR3 DNA: TGCAGTGCTAGTAGGGGCGAGGGTTCACCCCTCCACTTT
clone size: many; D gene: TRBD1; V gene: TRBV12-3/TRBV12-4; J gene: TRBJ1-1; CDR3 protein: CASSLAPGRGTEAFF; CDR3 DNA: TGTGCCAGCAGTTTAGCGCCCGGCAGGGGGACTGAAGCTTTCTTT
clone size: NA; D gene: NA; V gene: TRBV7-3; J gene: TRBJ2-7; CDR3 protein: CASSLSPRAEQYF; CDR3 DNA: TGTGCCAGCAGCCTAAGTCCTCGGGCGGAGCAGTACTTC
clone size: many; D gene: NA; V gene: TRBV30; J gene: TRBJ1-1; CDR3 protein: CAWSATGNTEAFF; CDR3 DNA: TGTGCCTGGAGTGCTACGGGGAACACTGAAGCTTTCTTT
clone size: NA; D gene: TRBD2; V gene: TRBV6-2/TRBV6-3; J gene: TRBJ2-5; CDR3 protein: CASSQNRGLAEQETQYF; CDR3 DNA: TGTGCCAGCAGTCAAAATCGGGGACTAGCGGAACAAGAGACCCAGTACTTC
clone size: many; D gene: TRBD2; V gene: TRBV12-3/TRBV12-4; J gene: TRBJ2-3; CDR3 protein: CASSRTSGGTDTQYF; CDR3 DNA: TGTGCCAGCAGTCGGACTAGCGGTGGCACAGATACGCAGTATTTT
clone size: many; D gene: TRBD1; V gene: TRBV10-3; J gene: TRBJ2-7; CDR3 protein: CAISAPTGGDIYEQYF; CDR3 DNA: TGTGCCATCAGTGCCCCCACAGGGGGCGATATCTACGAGCAGTACTTC
clone size: NA; D gene: NA; V gene: TRBV27; J gene: TRBJ1-1; CDR3 protein: CASSSYGNEAFF; CDR3 DNA: TGTGCCAGCAGCTCGTACGGAAATGAAGCTTTCTTT
clone size: NA; D gene: NA; V gene: TRBV28; J gene: TRBJ2-5; CDR3 protein: CASNTWKLATGETQYF; CDR3 DNA: TGTGCCAGCAACACTTGGAAACTAGCGACAGGGGAGACCCAGTACTTC
clone size: NA; D gene: TRBD1; V gene: TRBV2; J gene: TRBJ1-6; CDR3 protein: CASSWTGEASPLHF; CDR3 DNA: TGTGCCAGCAGTTGGACAGGGGAGGCTTCACCCCTCCACTTT
clone size: once; D gene: NA; V gene: TRBV19; J gene: TRBJ2-3; CDR3 protein: CASSLPPQDTQYF; CDR3 DNA: TGTGCCAGTAGTTTGCCGCCGCAGGATACGCAGTATTTT
clone size: many; D gene: NA; V gene: TRBV5-1; J gene: TRBJ2-7; CDR3 protein: CASSLALQGNYEQYF; CDR3 DNA: TGCGCCAGCAGCTTGGCTCTCCAGGGGAACTACGAGCAGTACTTC
clone size: few; D gene: NA; V gene: TRBV7-9; J gene: TRBJ1-2; CDR3 protein: CASSFGLANYGYTF; CDR3 DNA: TGTGCCAGCAGCTTCGGACTGGCTAACTATGGCTACACCTTC